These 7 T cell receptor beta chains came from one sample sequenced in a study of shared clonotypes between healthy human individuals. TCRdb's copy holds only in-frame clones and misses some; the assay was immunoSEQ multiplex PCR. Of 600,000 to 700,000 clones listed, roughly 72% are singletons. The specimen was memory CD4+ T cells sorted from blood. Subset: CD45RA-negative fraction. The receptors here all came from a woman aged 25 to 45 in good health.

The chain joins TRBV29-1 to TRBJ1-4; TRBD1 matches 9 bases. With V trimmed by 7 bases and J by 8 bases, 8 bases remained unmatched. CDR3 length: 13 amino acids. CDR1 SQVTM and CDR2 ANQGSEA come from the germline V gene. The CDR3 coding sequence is TGCAGCGCGGGGGGGACAGGGTGCGAAAAACTGTTTTTT. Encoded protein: CSAGGTGCEKLFF. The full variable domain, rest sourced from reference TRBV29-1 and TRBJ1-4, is SAVISQKPSRDICQRGTSLTIQCQVDSQVTMMFWYRQQPGQSLTLIATANQGSEATYESGFVIDKFPISRPNLTFSTLTVSNMSPEDSSIYLCSAGGTGCEKLFFGSGTQLSVL.

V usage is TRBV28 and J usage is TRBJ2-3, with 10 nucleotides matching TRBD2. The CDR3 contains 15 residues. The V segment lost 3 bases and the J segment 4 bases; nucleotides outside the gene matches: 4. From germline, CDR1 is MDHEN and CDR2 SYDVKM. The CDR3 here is CASSFRLAGADTQYF. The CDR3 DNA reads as TGTGCCAGCAGTTTTAGACTAGCGGGTGCAGATACGCAGTATTTT.

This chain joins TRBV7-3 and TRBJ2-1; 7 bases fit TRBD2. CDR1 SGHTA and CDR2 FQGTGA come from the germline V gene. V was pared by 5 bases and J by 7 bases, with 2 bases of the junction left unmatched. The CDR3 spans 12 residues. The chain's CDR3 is CASSQAGNEQFF. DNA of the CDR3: TGTGCCAGCAGCCAAGCGGGGAATGAGCAGTTCTTC.

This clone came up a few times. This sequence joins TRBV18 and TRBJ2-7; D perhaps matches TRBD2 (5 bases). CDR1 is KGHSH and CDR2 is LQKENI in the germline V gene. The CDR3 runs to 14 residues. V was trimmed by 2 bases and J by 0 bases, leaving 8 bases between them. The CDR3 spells CASSPREISYEQYF. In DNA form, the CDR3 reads TGTGCCAGCTCACCAAGGGAGATCTCCTACGAGCAGTACTTC.

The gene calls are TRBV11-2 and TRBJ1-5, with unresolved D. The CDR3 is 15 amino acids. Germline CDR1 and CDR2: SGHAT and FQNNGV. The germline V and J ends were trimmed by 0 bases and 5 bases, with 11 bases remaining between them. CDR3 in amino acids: CASSLDGGGYQPQHF. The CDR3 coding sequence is TGTGCCAGCAGCTTAGATGGCGGTGGATATCAGCCCCAGCATTTT.

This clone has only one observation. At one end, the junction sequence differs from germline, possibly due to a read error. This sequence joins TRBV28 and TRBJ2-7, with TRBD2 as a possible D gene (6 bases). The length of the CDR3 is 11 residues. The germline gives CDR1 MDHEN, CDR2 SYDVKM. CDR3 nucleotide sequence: TGCTCTGTGGGGACTCTCTACGAGCAGTACTTC. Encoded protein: CSVGTLYEQYF.

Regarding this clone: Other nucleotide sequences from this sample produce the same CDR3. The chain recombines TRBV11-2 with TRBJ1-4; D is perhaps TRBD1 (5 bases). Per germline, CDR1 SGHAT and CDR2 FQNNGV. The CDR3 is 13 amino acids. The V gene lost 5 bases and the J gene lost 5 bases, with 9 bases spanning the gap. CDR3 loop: CASSLGVNEKLFF. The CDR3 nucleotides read TGTGCCAGCAGCCTGGGGGTAAATGAAAAACTGTTTTTT.